The 16 T cell receptor beta chains reported below all come from one sample, sequenced in a study of blood T cells in healthy people across ages. The use of a sample-barcoded 5' primer and a J-beta primer mix characterized a second PCR of about 7 to 12 cycles. TCRdb processed the 5' RACE reads anew with MiXCR; each CDR3 protein has one entry. This sample carries over 1.5 million distinct CDR3 sequences, 40% to 55% of them seen once, and the ten largest clones take roughly 2%. The sequenced sample was blood. These receptors all stem from a middle-aged woman in good health.

This clonotype was counted only a few times. The chain is built from TRBV20-1 and TRBJ2-5; 15 bases fit TRBD2. Germline V gives CDR1 DFQATT, CDR2 SNEGSKA (reference sequence). V lost 6 bases and J lost 7; bases outside the gene matches: 18. This CDR3 is built from 18 residues. The CDR3 loop reads CSATGGTSGGSEKGTQYF. Written as DNA, the CDR3 is TGCAGTGCAACGGGGGGGACTAGCGGGGGGTCCGAAAAGGGGACCCAGTACTTC.

The chain uses TRBV4-2 and TRBJ2-5, with 7 bases aligning to TRBD1. Trimming took 1 base from V and 3 from J; bases not matched to a gene: 8. The CDR3 consists of 16 residues. Germline CDR1 is LGHNA and CDR2 is YNFKEQ. The CDR3 coding sequence is TGTGCCAGCAGCCAAGGGGGACAGCTGCCTAAAGAGACCCAGTACTTC. Translation: CASSQGGQLPKETQYF.

This chain joins TRBV21-1 and TRBJ2-3; the D call TRBD1 from the table was never checked on the DNA. TRBV21-1 has pseudogene status. This CDR3 contains 16 residues. Here the CDR3 reads CASSNPQDRGPDTQYF. For the CDR3, the DNA is TGTGCCAGCAGCAACCCCCAGGACAGGGGCCCAGATACGCAGTATTTT.

This clonotype appeared a single time. The chain employs TRBV9 and TRBJ1-1, with 11 bases identical to TRBD1. V was clipped by 0 bases and J by 12 bases; unmatched bases: 4. CDR1 SGDLS and CDR2 YYNGEE come from the germline V gene. The CDR3 length is 13 residues. In DNA form, the CDR3 reads TGTGCCAGCAGCGTAGGTGGGACAGGGGGGACTTTCTTT. Translated, it gives CASSVGGTGGTFF.

The V gene is TRBV20-1, the J gene TRBJ2-7; possibly TRBD1 or TRBD2 for D (5 bases each). This CDR3 has 15 amino acids. Germline V gene sequence: CDR1 DFQATT, CDR2 SNEGSKA (reference sequence). The germline V and J ends were trimmed by 0 bases and 2 bases, with 14 bases remaining between them. The CDR3 is CSARDFEGSTYEQYF. As DNA, the CDR3 is TGCAGTGCTAGAGATTTCGAGGGGTCGACCTACGAGCAGTACTTC.

The V call is TRBV28, the J call TRBJ2-5; D not resolved. This CDR3 spans 16 amino acids. In germline, CDR1 is MDHEN, CDR2 SYDVKM. Trimming cost V 0 bases and J 1 base, with 12 bases left between them. The CDR3 region has the DNA TGTGCCAGCAGTTTATGGGGTAGTAATTCCCAAGAGACCCAGTACTTC. It translates to CASSLWGSNSQETQYF.

This clonotype has just a few counts. The chain couples TRBV12-3 or TRBV12-4 to TRBJ2-5; unclear D gene. The CDR3 is 14 residues long. Trimming stripped 3 bases from V and 1 base from J, with 9 bases between. The CDR3 sequence is CASSFTQLQETQYF. CDR3 DNA: TGTGCCAGCAGTTTCACACAGCTCCAAGAGACCCAGTACTTC.

The rearrangement joins TRBV11-2 to TRBJ2-6, with D perhaps TRBD1 (6 bases). The CDR3 spans 14 residues. Germline CDR1 is SGHAT and CDR2 is FQNNGV. The V end lost 1 base, the J end lost 8 bases, and 9 bases lay between the germline ends. CDR3 in DNA: TGTGCCAGCAGCTTAGTACAGGGTACCAACGTCCTGACTTTC. Translation gives CASSLVQGTNVLTF.

The CDR3 is CASSHDSGGAREQYF. In DNA form, the CDR3 reads TGTGCCAGCAGTCACGATAGCGGGGGGGCCAGGGAGCAGTACTTC. The genes are TRBV28 and TRBJ2-5, with 11 bases that match TRBD2. The CDR3 is made up of 15 amino acids. Germline V gene lookup returns CDR1 MDHEN and CDR2 SYDVKM. V gave up 5 bases and J gave up 11 bases; unmatched junction bases: 13.

The CDR3 sequence is CASSLEVGHEQFF. The CDR3 DNA follows: TGTGCCAGCAGCTTAGAGGTTGGGCATGAGCAGTTCTTC. V usage is TRBV7-9 and J usage is TRBJ2-1; D uncertain. V was trimmed by 1 base and J by 8 bases, leaving 9 bases between them. CDR1 SEHNR and CDR2 FQNEAQ come from the germline V gene (reference sequence). The CDR3 loop spans 13 amino acids.

The chain has TRBV5-1 and TRBJ1-2; 11 positions match TRBD1. The CDR3 contains 15 residues. The V gene end was trimmed by 4 bases and the J gene end by 4 bases; junction bases not matched to a gene: 6. Per germline, CDR1 SGHRS and CDR2 YFSETQ. In nucleotides, the CDR3 is TGCGCCAGCAGCAGGGACAGGGGGGGAAGCTATGGCTACACCTTC. This sequence encodes CASSRDRGGSYGYTF.

This chain joins TRBV27 and TRBJ2-3, with 7 bases aligning to TRBD1. The CDR3 consists of 15 residues. Trimming removed 7 bases from V and 3 bases from J; junction bases left unmatched: 10. Per the germline V gene, CDR1 is MNHEY and CDR2 is SMNVEV (reference sequence). Here the CDR3 reads CASTWTGLTTDTQYF. CDR3 in DNA: TGTGCCAGCACCTGGACAGGCCTAACGACAGATACGCAGTATTTT.

The chain employs TRBV12-3 or TRBV12-4 and TRBJ2-5, with D unresolved. Trimming stripped 3 bases from V and 11 bases from J, with 10 bases between. This CDR3 has 11 amino acids. The CDR3 nucleotides read TGTGCCAGCAGTTTGCAGGAGAAGCAGTACTTC. Encoded protein: CASSLQEKQYF.

The chain is built from TRBV7-2 and TRBJ2-3; TRBD2 matches at 10 bases. Germline V gene data show CDR1 as SGHTA and CDR2 as FQGNSA. V was clipped by 0 bases and J by 8 bases; unmatched bases: 11. The length of the CDR3 is 17 residues. The CDR3 loop is CASSLAPPQSGGATQYF. For the CDR3, the DNA is TGTGCCAGCAGCTTAGCACCCCCCCAAAGCGGGGGGGCTACGCAGTATTTT.

V is TRBV9 and J is TRBJ2-4, with D perhaps assigned TRBD1 or TRBD2 (6 bases each). The closer fit of TRBJ2-5 to the DNA end suggests the J call may be wrong. From germline, CDR1 is SGDLS and CDR2 YYNGEE. CDR3 length equals 16 residues. The CDR3 DNA is TGTGCCAGCAGCGTCGCTATCGGGGGCGCGGGAGAGACCCAGTACTTC. Translated, it gives CASSVAIGGAGETQYF.

Notes on this clonotype: One end of the junction is discordant with germline, which a read error may explain. The V and J genes are TRBV5-1 and TRBJ2-1, with TRBD1 as a possible D gene (5 bases). The germline gives CDR1 SGHRS, CDR2 YFSETQ. This CDR3 has 12 residues. This CDR3 is CASSRTTNEQSF. The CDR3, as DNA: TGCGCCAGCAGTCGGACAACGAATGAGCAGTCCTTC.